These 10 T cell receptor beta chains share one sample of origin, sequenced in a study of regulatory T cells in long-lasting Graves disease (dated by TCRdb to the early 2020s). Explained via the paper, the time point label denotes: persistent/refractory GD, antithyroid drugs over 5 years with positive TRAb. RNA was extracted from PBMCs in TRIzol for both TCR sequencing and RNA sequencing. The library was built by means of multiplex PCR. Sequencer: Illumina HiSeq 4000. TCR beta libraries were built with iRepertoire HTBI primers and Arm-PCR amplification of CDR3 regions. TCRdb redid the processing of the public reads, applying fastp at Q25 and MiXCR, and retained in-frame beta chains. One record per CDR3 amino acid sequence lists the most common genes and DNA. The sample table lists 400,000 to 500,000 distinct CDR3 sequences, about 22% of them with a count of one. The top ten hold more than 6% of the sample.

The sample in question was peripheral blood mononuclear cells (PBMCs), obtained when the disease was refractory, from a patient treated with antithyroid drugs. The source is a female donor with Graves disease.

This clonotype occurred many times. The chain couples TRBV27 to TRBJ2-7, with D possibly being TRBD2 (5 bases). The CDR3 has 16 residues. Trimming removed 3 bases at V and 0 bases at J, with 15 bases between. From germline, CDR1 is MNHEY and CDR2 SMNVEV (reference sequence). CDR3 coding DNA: TGTGCCAGCAGTTTGACGGACCTTACTAGCTCCTACGAGCAGTACTTC. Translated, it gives CASSLTDLTSSYEQYF.

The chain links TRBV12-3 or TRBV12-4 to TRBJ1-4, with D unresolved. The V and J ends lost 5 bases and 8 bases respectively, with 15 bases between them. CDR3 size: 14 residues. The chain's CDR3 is CASSLGELEEKLFF. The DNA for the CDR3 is TGTGCCAGCAGTCTCGGCGAATTAGAAGAAAAACTGTTTTTT.

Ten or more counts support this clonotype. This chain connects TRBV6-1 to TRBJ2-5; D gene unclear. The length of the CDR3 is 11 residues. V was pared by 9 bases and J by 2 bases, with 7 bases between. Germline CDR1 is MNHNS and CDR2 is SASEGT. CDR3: CASRRQETQYF. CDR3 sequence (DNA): TGTGCCAGTCGCAGGCAAGAGACCCAGTACTTC.

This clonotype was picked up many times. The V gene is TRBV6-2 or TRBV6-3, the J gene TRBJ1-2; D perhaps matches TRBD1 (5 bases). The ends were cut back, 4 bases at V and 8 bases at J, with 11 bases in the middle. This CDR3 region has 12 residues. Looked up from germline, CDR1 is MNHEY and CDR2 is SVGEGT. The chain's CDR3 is CASSSGGGGYTF. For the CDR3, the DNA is TGTGCCAGCAGTTCCGGGGGGGGAGGCTACACCTTC.

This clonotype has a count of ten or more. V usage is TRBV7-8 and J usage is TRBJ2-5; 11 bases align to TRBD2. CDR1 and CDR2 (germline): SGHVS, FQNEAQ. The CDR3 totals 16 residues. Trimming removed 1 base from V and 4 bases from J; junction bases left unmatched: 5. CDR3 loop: CASSLETSGRGETQYF. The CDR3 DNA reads TGTGCCAGCAGCTTAGAAACTAGCGGGAGAGGAGAGACCCAGTACTTC.

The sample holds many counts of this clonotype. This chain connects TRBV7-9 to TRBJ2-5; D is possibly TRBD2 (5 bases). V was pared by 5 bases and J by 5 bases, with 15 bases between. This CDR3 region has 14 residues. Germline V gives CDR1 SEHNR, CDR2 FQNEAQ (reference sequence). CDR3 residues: CASSRKLETETQYF. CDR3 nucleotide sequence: TGTGCCAGCAGCCGAAAACTAGAGACGGAGACCCAGTACTTC.

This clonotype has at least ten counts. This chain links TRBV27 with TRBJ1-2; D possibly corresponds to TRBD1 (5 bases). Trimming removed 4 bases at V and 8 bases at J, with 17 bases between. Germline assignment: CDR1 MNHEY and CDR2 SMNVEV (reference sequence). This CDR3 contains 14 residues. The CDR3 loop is CASSSPLRGVGYTF. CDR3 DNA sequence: TGTGCCAGCAGTTCCCCTCTCCGGGGGGTCGGCTACACCTTC.

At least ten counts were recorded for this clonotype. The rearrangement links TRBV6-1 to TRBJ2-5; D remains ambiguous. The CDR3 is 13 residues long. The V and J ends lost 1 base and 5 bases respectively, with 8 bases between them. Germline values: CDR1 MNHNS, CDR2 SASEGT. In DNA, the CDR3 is TGTGCCAGCAGTGAAGAGGTTTGGGAGACCCAGTACTTC. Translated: CASSEEVWETQYF.

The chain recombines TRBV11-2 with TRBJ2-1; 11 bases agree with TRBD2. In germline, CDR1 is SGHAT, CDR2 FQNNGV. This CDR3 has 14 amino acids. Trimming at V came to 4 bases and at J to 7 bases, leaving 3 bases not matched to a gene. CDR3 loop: CASSSLAGGNEQFF. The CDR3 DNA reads TGTGCCAGCAGCTCCCTAGCGGGAGGTAATGAGCAGTTCTTC.

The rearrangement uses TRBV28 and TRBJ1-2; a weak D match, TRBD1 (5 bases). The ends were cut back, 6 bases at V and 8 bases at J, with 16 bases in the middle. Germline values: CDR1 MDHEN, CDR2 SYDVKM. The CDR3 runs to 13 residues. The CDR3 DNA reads TGTGCCAGCAGCACATCACCCACAGGAGGCTACACCTTC. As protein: CASSTSPTGGYTF.